The rows below give T cell receptor beta chains drawn from one sample of a study of blood T cell repertoires in COVID-19. Profiled with immunoSEQ multiplex PCR; TCRdb holds only in-frame clones, not every one. The sample includes tens of thousands of clones, approximately 82% seen only once; the top ten take more than 2%. Source material: peripheral blood. Source of these receptors: a woman in her seventies with acute or convalescent COVID-19. Both conserved end residues are part of each CDR3. The D gene is left open where the match is weak. Part of the rows lack a size; the others show once, few, many or a class for expanded clones.

clone_size	j_call	d_call	v_call	cdr3_nt	cdr3_aa
.	TRBJ2-1	.	TRBV10-1	TGCGCCAGCAGGGGGGACTTCAACAATGAGCAGTTCTTC	CASRGDFNNEQFF
.	TRBJ1-3	.	TRBV7-8	TGTGCCAGCAGCGTCAGGGGCGGCTACGGAAACACCATATATTTT	CASSVRGGYGNTIYF
.	TRBJ1-4	.	TRBV28	TGTGCCAGCAGCAGTACAGGGAACGAAAAACTGTTTTTT	CASSSTGNEKLFF
.	TRBJ1-2	.	TRBV7-9	TGTGCCAGCAGCTTTGTAGTTACCCTAAACTATGGCTACACCTTC	CASSFVVTLNYGYTF
once	TRBJ2-7	TRBD1	TRBV19	TGTGCCAGTAGTTATAGGACAGGCTCAACCTCCTACGAGCAGTACTTC	CASSYRTGSTSYEQYF
once	TRBJ2-7	.	TRBV3-1/TRBV3-2	TGTGCCAGCAGCCAATGGACTGGATCCTACGAGCAGTACTTC	CASSQWTGSYEQYF
.	TRBJ1-6	.	TRBV2	TGTGCCAGCGGAACCACGGGTTCACCCCTCCACTTT	CASGTTGSPLHF
.	TRBJ1-5	.	TRBV6-5	TGTGCCTTAGGCGCGGGTAGCAATCAGCCCCAGCATTTT	CALGAGSNQPQHF
.	TRBJ2-1	TRBD2	TRBV7-2	TGTGCCAGCAGCTTACACGGGGGGGGGTCCTACAATGAGCAGTTCTTC	CASSLHGGGSYNEQFF
.	TRBJ1-1	TRBD1	TRBV5-6	TGTGCCAGCAGCTTGGGCGGACAGGGTTACACTGAAGCTTTCTTT	CASSLGGQGYTEAFF
.	TRBJ1-6	TRBD1	TRBV5-1	TGCGCCAGCAGCATGGGACAGGAAGGTTGGTCACCCCTCCACTTT	CASSMGQEGWSPLHF
.	TRBJ2-5	TRBD1	TRBV4-1	TGCGCCAGCAGCCAAGAAGGGACAGGGGGCGCGGAGACCCAGTACTTC	CASSQEGTGGAETQYF
.	TRBJ1-5	.	TRBV7-8	TGTGCCAGCAGCTTATCAGGGGTTGGCAATCAGCCCCAGCATTTT	CASSLSGVGNQPQHF
once	TRBJ1-2	.	TRBV5-4	TGTGCCAGCAGCTTGGCGGTTCTAGTGTCAGGGCGAAAAGGCGACGGCTACACCTTC	CASSLAVLVSGRKGDGYTF
.	TRBJ2-7	.	TRBV5-1	TGCGCCAGCAGCTTGGAGGCGGGGCTTTACGAGCAGTACTTC	CASSLEAGLYEQYF
once	TRBJ1-1	TRBD1	TRBV7-2	TGTGCCAGCAGCTTATTAAAGGGGGCGACTGAAGCTTTCTTT	CASSLLKGATEAFF
.	TRBJ1-2	TRBD1	TRBV6-5	TGTGCCAGCAGGGGAGCCGGGACAGGGAGCTATGGCTACACCTTC	CASRGAGTGSYGYTF
.	TRBJ2-7	TRBD1	TRBV5-4	TGTGCCAGCAGCCCCGGGACAGGGCCCTACGAGCAGTACTTC	CASSPGTGPYEQYF
.	TRBJ1-1	.	TRBV2	TGTGCGACAGTTGGCATATCAACGAACACTGAAGCTTTCTTT	CATVGISTNTEAFF
.	TRBJ2-3	TRBD1	TRBV18	TGTGCCAGCTCACAGATCCGGGACAGGGGTACAGATACGCAGTATTTT	CASSQIRDRGTDTQYF
.	TRBJ1-1	TRBD1	TRBV4-1	TGCGCCAGCAGTCACCGGGACAGGCCTACGGCTTTCTTT	CASSHRDRPTAFF
.	TRBJ1-1	.	TRBV6-5	TGTGCCAGCAGATACGACTGGGGCCCGCAGACTGAAGCTTTCTTT	CASRYDWGPQTEAFF
.	TRBJ1-3	.	TRBV5-1	TGCGCCAGCAGCTTGATGGCAGGGATCTCTGGAAACACCATATATTTT	CASSLMAGISGNTIYF
.	TRBJ2-7	.	TRBV30	TGTGCCTGGAGCGCCGGGACAACCAAATACGAGCAGTACTTC	CAWSAGTTKYEQYF
.	TRBJ1-1	.	TRBV2	TGTGCCAGCAGTGAAGCAGAGGCGCGTTCGGCTGAAGCTTTCTTT	CASSEAEARSAEAFF
.	TRBJ2-1	.	TRBV11-1	TGTGCCAGCAGCTCCCGAGGAGGGTACAATGAGCAGTTCTTC	CASSSRGGYNEQFF
.	TRBJ1-6	.	TRBV7-2	TGTGCCAGCAGCTTAGTTCTCAATTCACCCCTCCACTTT	CASSLVLNSPLHF
.	TRBJ2-5	TRBD2	TRBV9	TGTGCCAGCAGCGTAGGGACTAGCGGGGGGGAGACCCAGTACTTC	CASSVGTSGGETQYF
.	TRBJ1-3	.	TRBV7-9	TGTGCCAGCAGCCCTACTTTCTCCTCTGGAAACACCATATATTTT	CASSPTFSSGNTIYF
.	TRBJ1-2	TRBD1	TRBV28	TGTGCCAGCAGTGGACAGGGGGCTCGAGGTTTTCGTGGCTACACCTTC	CASSGQGARGFRGYTF
.	TRBJ1-2	.	TRBV4-1	TGCGCCAGCAGCCAAGGCAGTCTTGACTACACCTTC	CASSQGSLDYTF
once	TRBJ1-6	.	TRBV6-6	TGTGCCAGCAGTTTCGCCCCCGAGGCCCTCCACTTT	CASSFAPEALHF
.	TRBJ1-1	.	TRBV3-1/TRBV3-2	TGTGCCAGCAGCCCTTTTATGAACACTGAAGCTTTCTTT	CASSPFMNTEAFF
.	TRBJ1-2	.	TRBV5-5	TGTGCCAGCAGCTTGTTGGGAGGGAGCTATGGCTACACCTTC	CASSLLGGSYGYTF
.	TRBJ1-1	.	TRBV30	TGTGCCTGGAGGGGTAGGGGTGGGATGAACACTGAAGCTTTCTTT	CAWRGRGGMNTEAFF
.	TRBJ1-5	TRBD1	TRBV11-2	TGTGCCAGCAGCTTAACAGGGGGAAATCAGCCCCAGCATTTT	CASSLTGGNQPQHF
.	TRBJ2-1	.	TRBV11-2	TGTGCCAGCAGCAAGCGGACCGGTGAGCAGTTCTTC	CASSKRTGEQFF
.	TRBJ2-2	TRBD1	TRBV30	TGTGCCTGGAAGACCTCCGGGACAGGGGTTACCGGGGAGCTGTTTTTT	CAWKTSGTGVTGELFF
.	TRBJ2-2	.	TRBV2	TGTGCCAGCAAAGCAGGGAACACCGGGGAGCTGTTTTTT	CASKAGNTGELFF
once	TRBJ1-4	.	TRBV5-8	TGTGCCAGCAGCTTGGAGGGGGCAACTAATGAAAAACTGTTTTTT	CASSLEGATNEKLFF
.	TRBJ2-7	.	TRBV10-2	TGCGCCAGCAGTCAACAGGGAGTGGAGCAGTACTTC	CASSQQGVEQYF
few	TRBJ2-7	.	TRBV19	TGTGCCAGTAGGGACGCCGGGACAATTGACCACGAGCAGTACTTC	CASRDAGTIDHEQYF
few	TRBJ2-3	TRBD2	TRBV5-5	TGTGCCAGCAGCTTGACTAGCGGGGGCCCCTACGTCGAAGATACGCAGTATTTT	CASSLTSGGPYVEDTQYF
.	TRBJ2-2	.	TRBV6-6	TGTGCCAGCAGTTACCCCCAGGTCTACACCGGGGAGCTGTTTTTT	CASSYPQVYTGELFF
.	TRBJ2-3	.	TRBV5-1	TGCGCCAGCAGCTTCTGGAGGGACGGCGCAGATACGCAGTATTTT	CASSFWRDGADTQYF
.	TRBJ1-2	.	TRBV5-1	TGCGCCAGCAGCTTGAACGGTGCCCGAAAGGGGGTCGATGGCTACACCTTC	CASSLNGARKGVDGYTF
.	TRBJ1-5	.	TRBV7-8	TGTGCCAGCAGCTTAGGAGTTGACAGACGCAGTCAACCCCAGCATTTT	CASSLGVDRRSQPQHF
.	TRBJ2-2	TRBD2	TRBV7-7	TGTGCTAGCAGCCGACAACTAGCGGGGGTTAACACCGGGGAGCTGTTTTTT	CASSRQLAGVNTGELFF
.	TRBJ1-1	TRBD1	TRBV19	TGTGCCAGTAGGGACAGGGGCGAGACTGAAGCTTTCTTT	CASRDRGETEAFF
once	TRBJ1-3	TRBD1	TRBV6-6	TGTGCCAGCAGAACCGTGACAGGGGTAATTCGGAACACCATATATTTT	CASRTVTGVIRNTIYF
.	TRBJ2-3	.	TRBV20-1	TGCAGTGCGGTCCGGGGTGATACGCAGTATTTT	CSAVRGDTQYF
.	TRBJ2-3	TRBD1	TRBV5-1	TGCGCCAGCAGCTCCCTCCCAGGGGGCGGGGAGTTCCCAGATACGCAGTATTTT	CASSSLPGGGEFPDTQYF
few	TRBJ1-3	.	TRBV14	TGTGCCAGCTCTTCGTTTGGAAACACCATATATTTT	CASSSFGNTIYF
.	TRBJ2-7	.	TRBV7-6	TGTGCCAGCAGTACACCGGCGGGGGAGCAGTACTTC	CASSTPAGEQYF
once	TRBJ1-5	TRBD1	TRBV30	TGTGCCTGGAGTGTACTTTATGGGACAGGGCATCAGCCCCAGCATTTT	CAWSVLYGTGHQPQHF
once	TRBJ1-2	TRBD1	TRBV18	TGTGCCAGCTCACCAGCGACAGGGACACCCTATGGCTACACCTTC	CASSPATGTPYGYTF
.	TRBJ1-2	.	TRBV6-5	TGTGCCAGCTACCCCCCTATGAACTATGGCTACACCTTC	CASYPPMNYGYTF
.	TRBJ1-1	.	TRBV5-6	TGTGCCAGCAGCTTACGTCAGATTATCTCCAAGACTGAAGCTTTCTTT	CASSLRQIISKTEAFF